This TCR beta chain was obtained from a study of read filtering for tumor transcriptome and immune sequencing. Study context: Transcriptome libraries were built from DNase-treated RNA. Study conclusions and caveats: Single-read clonotypes: 80% to 90% of IR-seq clonotypes (around 3.5% of reads), about 75% of RNA-seq clonotypes (around 48% of reads).

Molecular barcoded adaptors covering alpha/delta and beta/gamma chains were used on roughly 400 ng RNA. TCRdb passed the reads through MiXCR, listing each CDR3 protein once. The data hold over 50,000 distinct CDR3 sequences, with about 15% observed a single time. Sampling of bone marrow took place during active disease in every patient. This clonotype was picked up many times. Its target is unknown. This CDR3 has 13 residues. Germline loops: CDR1 SGHTA, CDR2 FQGNSA. Trimming pared 4 bases from V and 2 bases from J, leaving 8 bases between. Sequencing was carried out using a population of CD138-negative cells sorted from bone marrow. The chain recombines TRBV7-2 with TRBJ1-1; D possibly corresponds to TRBD1 (6 bases). The TCR sequence derives from a donor aged 40 or over with multiple myeloma. The CDR3 region is CASSSQGNTEAFF. In nucleotides, the CDR3 is TGTGCCAGCAGCTCACAGGGTAACACTGAAGCTTTCTTT.